This T cell receptor (beta chain) was obtained from a study of long-term antiretroviral therapy in people with HIV. immunoSEQ v3.0 was run at survey level. Some clones are missing from TCRdb's copy, which holds only in-frame ones; the method was immunoSEQ multiplex PCR. The table has around 11,000 clones, around 82% seen once; the top ten hold 15% to 20%. General study results and limits: Dominating the repertoire at all time points were the clones that expanded before ART. ART adherence, viral resistance and therapy changes were undocumented. Upon ART, diversity increased but remained lower than transplant donor controls.

With respect to this clone: Its antigen remains unidentified.

V was clipped by 0 bases and J by 3 bases; unmatched bases: 2. Germline lookup yields CDR1 LGHNA and CDR2 YSLEER. There are 14 residues in the CDR3. From each donor, at least one pre-ART PBMC sample and at least two post-ART PBMC samples were obtained. The specimen comprised unsorted PBMCs, sampled 1.8 years after starting antiretroviral therapy. This chain uses TRBV4-3 with TRBJ2-7, with 7 bases fitting TRBD1. The source is a man aged 40-55 years with HIV. CDR3 DNA sequence: TGCGCCAGCAGCCAAGATCCAGGGGGCTACGAGCAGTACTTC. Encoded protein: CASSQDPGGYEQYF.